This T cell receptor (delta chain) was sequenced in a study of Vδ1+ human thymocytes. The CDR3 is made up of 23 amino acids. V was clipped by 1 base and J by 0 bases, with 33 bases between them. Germline CDR1 and CDR2: TSWWSYY and QGS. Study-wide results and caveats: Highly polyclonal TRG and TRD repertoires with Gaussian CDR3 length distributions appeared in thymus.

Thymocytes were sorted as CD3+ TCRVdelta1+ TCRVdelta2- after alphabeta T cell depletion. RNA was extracted from the cells and then reverse transcribed. Multiplex PCR used pooled V-gene forward primers and a constant-region reverse primer to amplify CDR3s. TCRdb used CATT to re-call clones from the multiplex PCR reads. The data contain more than 50,000 delta-chain clones, around 15% of them singletons. This clone was detected only a few times. What it binds is not known. The receptor was derived from a girl in the first two years of life who had congenital heart surgery. The sample taken for sequencing was Vdelta1+ gamma-delta thymocytes from the thymus. Subset noted: FACS-sorted CD3+ TCRalphabeta- TCRVdelta1+ TCRVdelta2- thymocytes. The chain is built from TRDV1 and TRDJ1; D possibly corresponds to TRDD3 (5 bases). The CDR3 sequence: CALGERGVNIWPWGQRYTDKLIF. CDR3 nucleotides: TGTGCTCTTGGGGAACGAGGGGTCAACATCTGGCCATGGGGACAGAGGTACACCGATAAACTCATCTTT.